The entry below gives a single T cell receptor beta chain sequence along with its context. Different DNA sequences within this sample yield the same CDR3. This record comes from a study of shared clonotypes between healthy human individuals. V shed 0 bases and J shed 2 bases, with 11 bases lying between them. Germline V gives CDR1 SGHRS, CDR2 YFSETQ. The CDR3 has 15 amino acids. TCRdb's table, derived via immunoSEQ multiplex PCR, lists solely in-frame clones and lacks some. The sample contains roughly 1,500,000 clones, 98% of which appear only once. The chain uses TRBV5-1 and TRBJ1-2; tentative D call: TRBD1 (5 bases). This receptor was taken from a young man in good health. Sequencing used naive CD4+ T cells sorted from blood. The subset here: CD45RA+ positively selected. As DNA, the CDR3 is TGCGCCAGCAGCTTGGGCGGGACCGCAAACTATGGCTACACCTTC. The encoded protein is CASSLGGTANYGYTF.